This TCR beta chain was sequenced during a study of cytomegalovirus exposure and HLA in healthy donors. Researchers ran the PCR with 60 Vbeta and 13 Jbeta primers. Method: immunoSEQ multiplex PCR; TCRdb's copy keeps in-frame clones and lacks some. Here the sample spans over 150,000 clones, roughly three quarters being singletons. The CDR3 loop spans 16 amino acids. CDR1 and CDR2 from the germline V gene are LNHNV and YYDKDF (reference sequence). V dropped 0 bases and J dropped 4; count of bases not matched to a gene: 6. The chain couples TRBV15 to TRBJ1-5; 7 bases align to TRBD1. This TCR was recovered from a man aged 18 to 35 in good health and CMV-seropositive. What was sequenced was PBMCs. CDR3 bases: TGTGCCACCAGCAGAGAGGAGGGGGCGGGAAATCAGCCCCAGCATTTT. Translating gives CATSREEGAGNQPQHF.